Listed below are T cell receptor beta chains from one sample, sequenced in a study of shared clonotypes between healthy human individuals. The table came from immunoSEQ multiplex PCR; TCRdb's copy has only in-frame clones and leaves some out. In the table there are 800,000 to 1,200,000 clones, around 78% of which are singletons. Sequencing was carried out using memory CD4+ T cells from PBMCs. These receptors came from a man between 18 and 29 years old in good health. Some clones in this sample may be carry-over from other donors' samples. The CDR3 runs from the conserved cysteine through the conserved F or W. The order of the fields is clone size, D gene, V gene, J gene, CDR3 protein, CDR3 DNA. The D gene is left open where the match is weak. Only part of the rows carry a size: once, few, many, or a class if the clone is expanded.

once,-,TRBV12-2,TRBJ2-1,CASRPPSSGFYNEQFF,TGTGCAAGTCGCCCTCCCTCTAGCGGCTTCTACAATGAGCAGTTCTTC
-,-,TRBV19,TRBJ2-7,CASSPGTVPYEQYF,TGTGCCAGTAGTCCCGGGACGGTTCCCTACGAGCAGTACTTC
-,-,TRBV6-1,TRBJ1-3,CASSHTGRGNTIYF,TGTGCCAGCTCTCACACAGGGCGTGGAAACACCATATATTTT
-,-,TRBV5-1,TRBJ2-2,CASSLGGLSNTGELFF,TGCGCCAGCAGCTTGGGTGGGCTATCGAACACCGGGGAGCTGTTTTTT
-,TRBD1,TRBV5-8,TRBJ1-5,CASSKDRGKSQPQHF,TGTGCCAGCAGCAAGGACAGGGGGAAGAGCCAGCCCCAGCATTTT
-,-,TRBV9,TRBJ2-7,CASSPQGSIYEQYF,TGTGCCAGCAGCCCTCAAGGCAGTATCTACGAGCAGTACTTC
-,-,TRBV10-2,TRBJ2-1,CASSESSERPWKNEQFF,TGCGCCAGCAGTGAGTCGTCCGAGCGGCCATGGAAAAATGAGCAGTTCTTC
few,-,TRBV29-1,TRBJ1-1,CSVGGNDPVGAFF,TGCAGCGTTGGGGGCAACGATCCCGTTGGGGCTTTCTTT
-,TRBD1,TRBV28,TRBJ2-5,CASRPTGRYQETQYF,TGTGCCAGCAGGCCGACAGGGCGGTACCAAGAGACCCAGTACTTC
-,-,TRBV19,TRBJ1-1,CASILRRGAPEAFF,TGTGCCAGTATCTTAAGACGGGGGGCTCCTGAAGCTTTCTTT
-,-,TRBV5-1,TRBJ2-5,CASSLGVGWVKETQYF,TGCGCCAGCAGCTTGGGAGTGGGCTGGGTGAAAGAGACCCAGTACTTC
-,TRBD2,TRBV10-3,TRBJ2-2,CAISGGSSKTGELFF,TGTGCCATCTCGGGCGGGAGTAGTAAGACCGGGGAGCTGTTTTTT
-,-,TRBV5-6,TRBJ2-5,CASSLAGGVQETQYF,TGTGCCAGCAGCTTGGCCGGGGGCGTCCAAGAGACCCAGTACTTC
-,TRBD2,TRBV13,TRBJ2-1,CASSFTSGSSYNEQFF,TGTGCCAGCAGCTTTACTAGCGGGAGCTCCTACAATGAGCAGTTCTTC
-,-,TRBV27,TRBJ2-2,CASSLRGPSTGELFF,TGTGCCAGCAGTTTGCGTGGGCCCAGCACCGGGGAGCTGTTTTTT
-,-,TRBV14,TRBJ2-5,CASSQTIQETQYF,TGTGCCAGCAGCCAAACCATCCAAGAGACCCAGTACTTC
-,-,TRBV9,TRBJ1-3,CASSTGSNFTPGNTIYF,TGTGCCAGCAGCACCGGATCGAACTTCACCCCTGGAAACACCATATATTTT
few,-,TRBV4-1,TRBJ2-7,CASSQEGRGPYEQYF,TGCGCCAGCAGCCAAGAAGGGCGGGGACCCTACGAGCAGTACTTC
once,-,TRBV29-1,TRBJ2-7,CSAQGSPYEQYF,TGCAGCGCTCAGGGGTCCCCCTACGAGCAGTACTTC
-,-,TRBV5-5,TRBJ2-7,CASSFRQNRPYEQYF,TGTGCCAGCAGCTTTAGGCAGAACCGGCCCTACGAGCAGTACTTC
-,-,TRBV6-1,TRBJ2-3,CASSGGGLGDTQYF,TGTGCCAGCAGTGGAGGCGGGCTCGGGGATACGCAGTATTTT
-,-,TRBV30,TRBJ2-2,CAWSGQAVGTGELFF,TGTGCCTGGAGTGGGCAGGCGGTAGGGACCGGGGAGCTGTTTTTT
-,-,TRBV7-9,TRBJ2-7,CASSLASASYEQYF,TGTGCCAGCAGCTTAGCGTCCGCCTCCTACGAGCAGTACTTC
-,TRBD1,TRBV27,TRBJ1-5,CASSSHDRGIQPQHF,TGTGCCAGTAGCTCCCACGACAGGGGGATTCAGCCCCAGCATTTT
-,TRBD2,TRBV6-5,TRBJ2-1,CASKGLADSYNEQFF,TGTGCCAGCAAGGGACTAGCGGACTCCTACAATGAGCAGTTCTTC
-,-,TRBV5-1,TRBJ1-2,CASSLPTGPWGYTF,TGCGCCAGCAGCCTTCCGACAGGCCCCTGGGGCTACACCTTC
-,-,TRBV28,TRBJ2-7,CASSFAGDRFYEQYF,TGTGCCAGCAGTTTTGCAGGGGACCGCTTCTACGAGCAGTACTTC
-,TRBD1,TRBV7-9,TRBJ1-3,CASSPTGQGATSSGNTIYF,TGTGCCAGCAGCCCCACGGGGCAGGGGGCAACATCCTCTGGAAACACCATATATTTT
few,TRBD1,TRBV4-2,TRBJ1-3,CASSQEYRQGSGNTIYF,TGTGCCAGCAGCCAAGAGTACAGACAGGGCTCTGGAAACACCATATATTTT
-,TRBD1,TRBV25-1,TRBJ1-6,CASSEWGQGAHPLHF,TGTGCCAGCAGTGAATGGGGGCAGGGGGCGCATCCCCTCCACTTT
-,-,TRBV7-9,TRBJ2-2,CASSPLLPTPTGELFF,TGTGCCAGCAGCCCCCTATTACCGACGCCCACCGGGGAGCTGTTTTTT
-,-,TRBV9,TRBJ2-1,CASSSRPYNEQFF,TGTGCCAGCAGCTCACGACCCTACAATGAGCAGTTCTTC
-,TRBD1,TRBV5-5,TRBJ2-7,CASSPHGTATYEQYF,TGTGCCAGCAGCCCCCACGGGACAGCCACCTACGAGCAGTACTTC